A single sample is the source of the 32 T cell receptor beta chains below, sequenced in a study of cytomegalovirus exposure and HLA in healthy donors. This PCR relied on a set of 60 Vbeta primers and 13 Jbeta primers. Sequencing used immunoSEQ multiplex PCR; TCRdb keeps in-frame clones, though not all of them. The sample holds 130,000 to 150,000 clones; around 79% are singletons and the top ten take approximately 6.3%. Sequencing was carried out using PBMCs. The source of these receptors is a woman between 40 and 55 years old in good health and CMV-seropositive.

The V and J genes are TRBV27 and TRBJ1-1, with a possible D match to TRBD1 (6 bases). Germline CDR1 MNHEY, CDR2 SMNVEV (reference sequence). The CDR3 loop spans 14 amino acids. Trimming stripped 4 bases from V and 7 bases from J, with 16 bases between. CDR3 protein: CASSSAMDRDEAFF. DNA for the CDR3: TGTGCCAGCAGTTCAGCGATGGACAGAGATGAAGCTTTCTTT.

V is TRBV5-5 and J is TRBJ2-1; 10 bases are a match to TRBD2. J gave up 9 bases and V 2 bases, and 2 bases lay outside the gene matches. Germline lookup yields CDR1 SGHKS and CDR2 YYEKEE (reference sequence). The CDR3 sequence is 13 residues long. CDR3 nucleotide sequence: TGTGCCAGCAGCTTCTCTAGCGGGGGTGAGCAGTTCTTC. Protein product: CASSFSSGGEQFF.

The chain recombines TRBV4-1 with TRBJ1-5; no clear D. The ends were cut back, 1 base at V and 3 bases at J, with 7 bases in the middle. The CDR3 has 14 residues. Germline CDR1 MGHRA, CDR2 YSYEKL. The CDR3 DNA reads TGCGCCAGCAGCCAAGCCAACTACAATCAGCCCCAGCATTTT. It translates to CASSQANYNQPQHF.

The rearrangement uses TRBV4-1 and TRBJ2-5; TRBD2 matches at 8 bases. The trim removed 2 bases at V and 5 bases at J, leaving 7 bases unmatched. The germline V gene encodes CDR1 MGHRA and CDR2 YSYEKL. There are 15 residues in the CDR3. CDR3 DNA sequence: TGCGCCAGCAGCCAAACCCGGGGGGGGCGGGAGACCCAGTACTTC. This codes for CASSQTRGGRETQYF.

DNA of the CDR3: TGTGCCAGCAGATCGGACAGGAGCAATCAGCCCCAGCATTTT. Residues: CASRSDRSNQPQHF. The genes are TRBV28 and TRBJ1-5; 7 positions match TRBD1. J lost 1 base, V lost 6 bases, and 3 bases had no gene match. Looked up from germline, CDR1 is MDHEN and CDR2 is SYDVKM. The CDR3 extends over 14 amino acids.

This clone was seen just once. The rearrangement joins TRBV2 to TRBJ1-5, with a possible D match to TRBD1 (5 bases). Trimming cost V 4 bases and J 0 bases, with 10 bases left between them. The CDR3 runs to 15 residues. Germline-derived CDR1 and CDR2 are SNHLY and FYNNEI. The CDR3 here is CASSAQALSNQPQHF. The CDR3 DNA reads TGTGCCAGCAGTGCACAGGCCCTTAGCAATCAGCCCCAGCATTTT.

In its sample, this clone was seen once. CDR3 bases: TGTGCCAGCAGTGAGTGGGACAGGGGGAAAGAGACCCAGTACTTC. It translates to CASSEWDRGKETQYF. The chain links TRBV6-1 to TRBJ2-5, with TRBD1 matching 11 bases. V lost 3 bases, J lost 3 bases, and 3 bases stayed unmatched. Per germline, CDR1 MNHNS and CDR2 SASEGT. The CDR3 totals 15 residues.

The rearrangement links TRBV18 to TRBJ1-2; D possibly corresponds to TRBD1 (6 bases). V lost 3 bases, J lost 4 bases, and 12 bases lay in between. Looked up from germline, CDR1 is KGHSH and CDR2 is LQKENI. This CDR3 is 14 amino acids long. The CDR3 nucleotides are TGTGCCAGCTCACCGGGCGGGGGGGCCTATGGCTACACCTTC. The encoded protein is CASSPGGGAYGYTF.

The genes are TRBV6-1 and TRBJ2-1; 9 bases agree with TRBD2. Losses at the gene ends were 6 bases for V and 3 bases for J; bases not matched to a gene: 9. Germline V lookup: CDR1 MNHNS, CDR2 SASEGT. This CDR3 spans 16 amino acids. The CDR3 DNA is TGTGCCAGCAGGGAAAACCCTAGCGGGGTCTACAATGAGCAGTTCTTC. Protein sequence: CASRENPSGVYNEQFF.

This sequence joins TRBV5-5 and TRBJ1-6; D might be TRBD1 (5 bases). Germline V lookup: CDR1 SGHKS, CDR2 YYEKEE (reference sequence). Trimming pared 3 bases from V and 2 bases from J, leaving 15 bases between. The CDR3 has 17 residues. CDR3 residues: CASSSQGGGPYNSPLHF. DNA for the CDR3: TGTGCCAGCAGCTCCCAGGGCGGGGGACCCTATAATTCACCCCTCCACTTT.

The chain has TRBV6-5 and TRBJ2-5; 7 nucleotides match TRBD2. The germline CDR1 and CDR2 sequences are MNHEY and SVGAGI. Trimming removed 4 bases from V and 5 bases from J; junction bases left unmatched: 4. The CDR3 runs 13 residues. Here the CDR3 reads CASSSTSMETQYF. CDR3 nucleotides: TGTGCCAGCAGTTCGACTAGCATGGAGACCCAGTACTTC.

The chain is built from TRBV28 and TRBJ1-2; tentative D call: TRBD1 (6 bases). Germline-derived CDR1 and CDR2 are MDHEN and SYDVKM. The V end lost 2 bases, the J end lost 8 bases, and 9 bases lay between the germline ends. The CDR3 has 12 amino acids. Here the CDR3 DNA reads TGTGCCAGCAGTTTACAAACAGGGGGCTACACCTTC. Translating it yields CASSLQTGGYTF.

In its sample, this clone was seen a few times. The chain links TRBV6-6 to TRBJ1-1; D gene unclear. Germline V CDR1 and CDR2: MNHNY, SVGAGI (reference sequence). Deletions cut 5 bases from V and 6 bases from J, with 22 bases between. The CDR3 totals 16 residues. As DNA, the CDR3 is TGTGCCAGCAGTAAGACGCGCGGAGCTGTAAGTGCTGAAGCTTTCTTT. Translated, it gives CASSKTRGAVSAEAFF.

CDR3 region: CASSIPGHNYGYTF. CDR3 nucleotides: TGTGCCAGTAGTATACCGGGACACAATTATGGCTACACCTTC. V usage is TRBV19 and J usage is TRBJ1-2; a weak D match, TRBD1 (6 bases). There are 14 residues in the CDR3. Germline V gene lookup returns CDR1 LNHDA and CDR2 SQIVND (reference sequence). V lost 2 bases and J 5 bases, leaving 12 bases between the germline ends. The variable domain in full, with the rest retrieved from reference TRBV19 and TRBJ1-2, is DGGITQSPKYLFRKEGQNVTLSCEQNLNHDAMYWYRQDPGQGLRLIYYSQIVNDFQKGDIAEGYSVSREKKESFPLTVTSAQKNPTAFYLCASSIPGHNYGYTFGSGTRLTVV.

The rearrangement uses TRBV19 and TRBJ1-1, with 8 positions matching TRBD1. Germline CDR1 and CDR2: LNHDA and SQIVND (reference sequence). This CDR3 contains 17 residues. V shed 4 bases, J shed 5 bases, and the junction held 15 bases outside the gene matches. The CDR3, as DNA: TGTGCCAGTAGTAGAGGGACAGGAGGTGTCAGGGGTACTGAAGCTTTCTTT. This gives the protein CASSRGTGGVRGTEAFF.

Turning to this clone: At one of its ends the junction is not consistent with the germline gene, which may arise from a read error. The chain joins TRBV28 to TRBJ1-1; D gene ambiguous. The CDR3 extends over 14 amino acids. CDR1 and CDR2 from the germline V gene are MDHEN and SYDVKM. The CDR3 protein is CASSFTRGGTETFF. The CDR3 DNA reads TGTGCCAGCAGTTTTACGCGGGGTGGCACTGAAACTTTCTTT.

This clone appeared once. CDR3 sequence reads: CASMGQVDQPQHF. The CDR3 DNA reads as TGTGCCAGCATGGGACAGGTCGATCAGCCCCAGCATTTT. J is TRBJ1-5 and V is TRBV18; 8 bases align to TRBD1. The CDR3 sequence is 13 residues long. V was pared by 8 bases and J by 5 bases, with 5 bases of the junction left unmatched. The germline V gene has CDR1 KGHSH and CDR2 LQKENI.

The chain combines TRBV5-1 with TRBJ1-2; 7 nucleotides line up with TRBD1. Germline CDR1 reads SGHRS; CDR2 reads YFSETQ. This CDR3 has 17 residues. V shed 3 bases, J shed 2 bases, and the junction held 13 bases outside the gene matches. The CDR3 reads CASSSGETGRLNYGYTF. DNA of the CDR3: TGCGCCAGCAGCTCTGGGGAGACAGGGCGTTTAAACTATGGCTACACCTTC.

This clone occurred a few times. This sequence joins TRBV19 and TRBJ2-7; TRBD2 agrees at 7 bases. V lost 2 bases, J lost 3 bases, and 4 bases stayed unmatched. The CDR3 runs 14 residues. Germline CDR1 is LNHDA and CDR2 is SQIVND (reference sequence). In DNA form, the CDR3 reads TGTGCCAGTAGTATACTAGCGGATAACTACGAGCAGTACTTC. It encodes CASSILADNYEQYF.

This chain's CDR3 is CASSRTSGGRLGTDTQYF. The CDR3 nucleotides are TGTGCCAGCAGCAGGACTAGCGGGGGGAGGTTAGGCACAGATACGCAGTATTTT. The chain links TRBV28 to TRBJ2-3, with 14 bases fitting TRBD2. There are 18 residues in the CDR3. Germline V gene lookup returns CDR1 MDHEN and CDR2 SYDVKM. V dropped 6 bases and J dropped 1; count of bases not matched to a gene: 9.

The V call is TRBV19, the J call TRBJ1-1; 11 nucleotides match TRBD1. From germline, CDR1 is LNHDA and CDR2 SQIVND (reference sequence). V was pared by 7 bases and J by 8 bases, with 9 bases of the junction left unmatched. This CDR3 region has 14 residues. The CDR3 DNA reads TGTGCCAGTACCTCGGACAGGGGGCTAATCGAAGCTTTCTTT. Translated, it gives CASTSDRGLIEAFF. Looking up the rest from reference TRBV19 and TRBJ1-1 gives the full variable domain: DGGITQSPKYLFRKEGQNVTLSCEQNLNHDAMYWYRQDPGQGLRLIYYSQIVNDFQKGDIAEGYSVSREKKESFPLTVTSAQKNPTAFYLCASTSDRGLIEAFFGQGTRLTVV.

This chain connects TRBV9 to TRBJ1-2; D possibly corresponds to TRBD1 (5 bases). Germline lookup yields CDR1 SGDLS and CDR2 YYNGEE. The CDR3 sequence is 15 residues long. With 0 bases removed from V and 4 bases from J, the gap between germline ends came to 13 bases. In DNA, the CDR3 is TGTGCCAGCAGCGTAGGGGCGGGGGAGCCCTATGGCTACACCTTC. Amino acids: CASSVGAGEPYGYTF.

This clone was found a few times. The V gene is TRBV5-6, the J gene TRBJ1-1, with D perhaps matching TRBD1 (6 bases). There are 14 residues in the CDR3. Germline V gives CDR1 SGHDT, CDR2 YYEEEE. V was pared by 0 bases and J by 1 base, with 7 bases between. The CDR3 nucleotides read TGTGCCAGCAGCTTGGGGACAGAGAACACTGAAGCTTTCTTT. Residues: CASSLGTENTEAFF. Drawing the rest from reference TRBV5-6 and TRBJ1-1, the complete variable domain is DAGVTQSPTHLIKTRGQQVTLRCSPKSGHDTVSWYQQALGQGPQFIFQYYEEEERQRGNFPDRFSGHQFPNYSSELNVNALLLGDSALYLCASSLGTENTEAFFGQGTRLTVV.

The V call is TRBV19, the J call TRBJ2-3; 10 bases agree with TRBD2. The CDR3 is 15 residues long. The germline V gene encodes CDR1 LNHDA and CDR2 SQIVND (reference sequence). V trimming: 6 bases; J trimming: 4 bases; junction bases outside the gene matches: 7. The CDR3 DNA reads TGTGCCAGTAGAGAGCGGGGGGGCGGCCCAGATACGCAGTATTTT. Translating it yields CASRERGGGPDTQYF.

V gene TRBV9 combines with J gene TRBJ2-2; D unclear. The V end was cut by 2 bases, the J end by 4 bases, with 12 bases between. Germline V gene lookup returns CDR1 SGDLS and CDR2 YYNGEE. The CDR3 contains 15 residues. The CDR3 DNA reads TGTGCCAGCAGCGTCCAGGCTTTGGCCACCGGGGAGCTGTTTTTT. Translated: CASSVQALATGELFF.

The CDR3 spells CASSYRTGWSADTQYF. CDR3 bases: TGTGCCAGCAGTTATCGGACAGGGTGGAGCGCAGATACGCAGTATTTT. The chain joins TRBV2 to TRBJ2-3, with TRBD1 matching over 8 bases. V lost 5 bases, J lost 4 bases, and 11 bases stayed unmatched. CDR1 is SNHLY, CDR2 FYNNEI, per germline. CDR3 length: 16 residues.

The V and J genes are TRBV5-5 and TRBJ1-2; D remains unclear. Trimming cost V 0 bases and J 0 bases, with 6 bases left between them. The CDR3 loop spans 14 amino acids. Germline V gene data show CDR1 as SGHKS and CDR2 as YYEKEE (reference sequence). The CDR3 nucleotides are TGTGCCAGCAGCTTGGGTTCAACTAACTATGGCTACACCTTC. Its translation is CASSLGSTNYGYTF.

About this clone: The sample contains more than one DNA sequence encoding this CDR3. The V and J genes are TRBV2 and TRBJ2-1, with D uncertain. Germline CDR1 is SNHLY and CDR2 is FYNNEI. Trimming pared 6 bases from V and 5 bases from J, leaving 5 bases between. This CDR3 has 11 residues. The CDR3 protein is CASSQNNEQFF. CDR3 nucleotides: TGTGCCAGCAGCCAGAACAATGAGCAGTTCTTC.

This clone was counted only a few times. V and J are TRBV7-9 and TRBJ1-1; D not certain. CDR1 is SEHNR and CDR2 is FQNEAQ in the germline V gene (reference sequence). V was cut by 3 bases and J by 4 bases, with 6 bases left in between. The CDR3 has 12 amino acids. CDR3 sequence reads: CASSLRPTEAFF. The CDR3 DNA follows: TGTGCCAGCAGCTTGCGTCCCACTGAAGCTTTCTTT.

The chain links TRBV4-1 to TRBJ2-1; TRBD2 matches at 9 bases. V gave up 1 base and J gave up 5 bases; unmatched junction bases: 6. CDR3 length: 16 residues. The V gene's germline CDR1 is MGHRA and CDR2 YSYEKL. CDR3 protein: CASSQGKAGGHNEQFF. The CDR3 nucleotides read TGCGCCAGCAGCCAAGGAAAAGCGGGGGGACACAATGAGCAGTTCTTC.

This clone was seen more than once but under ten times. The chain combines TRBV18 with TRBJ2-7; D is ambiguous. This CDR3 is 13 amino acids long. CDR1 KGHSH and CDR2 LQKENI come from the germline V gene. Trimming shortened V by 0 bases and J by 6 bases, and 9 bases separated the two germline ends. The CDR3 protein is CASSPPSPSEQYF. CDR3 DNA: TGTGCCAGCTCACCACCTTCCCCCAGCGAGCAGTACTTC.

J is TRBJ1-5 and V is TRBV18; the match to TRBD1 covers 7 bases. The V gene end was trimmed by 6 bases and the J gene end by 15 bases; junction bases not matched to a gene: 11. CDR1 and CDR2 (germline): KGHSH, LQKENI. The CDR3 sequence is 12 residues long. CDR3 loop: CASSERTGYRHF. CDR3 DNA sequence: TGTGCCAGCTCCGAAAGGACAGGATATAGGCATTTT.